These T cell receptor beta chains were read from a single sample in a study of T cells in Graves' hyperthyroidism and ophthalmopathy. A single record per CDR3 protein comes from TCRdb applying MiXCR to the multiplex PCR reads. The sample yields about 610,000 distinct CDR3 sequences, about 15% seen once. The sequenced sample was blood. These TCRs come from a woman in her 40s with Graves' ophthalmopathy. Both conserved end residues are part of each CDR3. The D gene is left open where the match is weak. Only part of the rows carry a size: once, few, many, or a class if the clone is expanded.

CDR3: CASSKTAGSYEQYF
DNA: TGTGCCAGTAGTAAGACAGCGGGCTCCTACGAGCAGTACTTC
D: NA
size: many
V: TRBV19
J: TRBJ2-7

CDR3: CASSIDRAKNIQYF
DNA: TGTGCCAGCAGCATAGACAGGGCTAAAAACATTCAGTACTTC
D: TRBD1
size: many
V: TRBV6-1
J: TRBJ2-4

CDR3: CASSYSRAAIAREGGYSYEQYF
DNA: TGTGCCAGCAGTTACTCGCGAGCCGCCATTGCCAGGGAAGGAGGTTACTCCTACGAGCAGTACTTC
D: NA
size: many
V: TRBV6-2/TRBV6-3
J: TRBJ2-7

CDR3: CASSPESWGDQPQHF
DNA: TGTGCCAGTAGTCCGGAGAGTTGGGGCGATCAGCCCCAGCATTTT
D: NA
size: many
V: TRBV19
J: TRBJ1-5

CDR3: CAWSVSVDYTF
DNA: TGTGCCTGGAGTGTATCAGTGGACTACACCTTC
D: NA
size: many
V: TRBV30
J: TRBJ1-2

CDR3: CASSLGHVVTEAFF
DNA: TGTGCCAGCAGCTTGGGACATGTGGTCACTGAAGCTTTCTTT
D: NA
size: few
V: TRBV5-6
J: TRBJ1-1

CDR3: CASSQDGWDTSGNTIYF
DNA: TGCGCCAGCAGCCAAGATGGGTGGGACACTTCTGGAAACACCATATATTTT
D: NA
size: NA
V: TRBV4-3
J: TRBJ1-3

CDR3: CASAGIEQYF
DNA: TGTGCCAGCGCCGGGATCGAGCAGTACTTC
D: NA
size: many
V: TRBV28
J: TRBJ2-7

CDR3: CASSLEQGGLGTEAFF
DNA: TGCGCCAGCAGCTTGGAACAGGGGGGATTGGGGACTGAAGCTTTCTTT
D: TRBD1
size: NA
V: TRBV5-1
J: TRBJ1-1

CDR3: CASSHREGTEAFF
DNA: TGTGCCAGCAGTCACAGGGAAGGTACTGAAGCTTTCTTT
D: NA
size: many
V: TRBV27
J: TRBJ1-1

CDR3: CASLSGGSEQYF
DNA: TGTGCCAGCTTATCGGGGGGCAGCGAGCAGTACTTC
D: NA
size: NA
V: TRBV6-1
J: TRBJ2-7

CDR3: CASTGGSATLSF
DNA: TGTGCCAGCACGGGCGGGTCTGCCACCCTCAGCTTC
D: NA
size: many
V: TRBV6-2/TRBV6-3
J: TRBJ2-7

CDR3: CSVGGLGQGLYEQYF
DNA: TGCAGCGTTGGGGGCCTGGGACAGGGCCTCTACGAGCAGTACTTC
D: TRBD1
size: few
V: TRBV29-1
J: TRBJ2-7

CDR3: CASSLGQGVHIQYF
DNA: TGTGCCAGCAGTTTAGGGCAGGGTGTCCACATTCAGTACTTC
D: NA
size: many
V: TRBV12-3/TRBV12-4
J: TRBJ2-4

CDR3: CSATSSGAETQYF
DNA: TGCAGTGCTACCTCAAGCGGCGCAGAGACCCAGTACTTC
D: NA
size: many
V: TRBV20-1
J: TRBJ2-5

CDR3: CASSYGSGHTGELFF
DNA: TGTGCCAGCAGTTACGGTAGCGGGCACACCGGGGAGCTGTTTTTT
D: TRBD2
size: NA
V: TRBV6-2/TRBV6-3
J: TRBJ2-2

CDR3: CASIPSAGGGYGYTF
DNA: TGTGCCAGTATTCCATCCGCCGGGGGTGGGTATGGCTACACCTTC
D: NA
size: many
V: TRBV19
J: TRBJ1-2

CDR3: CASRDRGAANEKLFF
DNA: TGTGCCAGCAGGGACCGGGGAGCGGCTAATGAAAAACTGTTTTTT
D: NA
size: NA
V: TRBV6-2/TRBV6-3
J: TRBJ1-4

CDR3: CATSDRPTGTSRDYEQYF
DNA: TGTGCCACCAGTGATCGACCTACAGGGACAAGTAGGGACTACGAGCAGTACTTC
D: NA
size: many
V: TRBV24-1
J: TRBJ2-7

CDR3: CASDPGPEAFF
DNA: TGTGCTAGTGACCCCGGCCCTGAAGCTTTCTTT
D: NA
size: NA
V: TRBV12-5
J: TRBJ1-1

CDR3: CASRPREGQQYF
DNA: TGTGCCAGCAGACCCCGTGAGGGTCAGCAGTACTTC
D: NA
size: many
V: TRBV28
J: TRBJ2-7

CDR3: CASSSRQIAGGYTF
DNA: TGTGCCAGCAGCTCACGACAGATTGCCGGTGGCTACACCTTC
D: NA
size: few
V: TRBV7-2
J: TRBJ1-2

CDR3: CASNLGQGVYGYTF
DNA: TGTGCCAGCAACCTGGGACAGGGGGTCTATGGCTACACCTTC
D: TRBD1
size: NA
V: TRBV28
J: TRBJ1-2

CDR3: CASSYSAGGRPETQYF
DNA: TGTGCCAGCAGTTACTCAGCGGGAGGGCGTCCAGAGACCCAGTACTTC
D: TRBD2
size: NA
V: TRBV6-5
J: TRBJ2-5

CDR3: CASHRGEIGGELFF
DNA: TGTGCCAGCCATCGGGGGGAAATCGGCGGGGAGCTGTTTTTT
D: TRBD2
size: NA
V: TRBV3-1
J: TRBJ2-2

CDR3: CASSFRQTHYEQYF
DNA: TGTGCCAGCAGTTTTAGACAGACCCACTACGAGCAGTACTTC
D: NA
size: many
V: TRBV28
J: TRBJ2-7

CDR3: CASSSGQRTTGELFF
DNA: TGTGCCAGCAGTTCGGGACAGCGGACCACCGGGGAGCTGTTTTTT
D: TRBD1
size: NA
V: TRBV27
J: TRBJ2-2

CDR3: CSETNLGQADTEAFF
DNA: TGCAGTGAGACTAACCTGGGACAGGCGGACACTGAAGCTTTCTTT
D: TRBD1
size: many
V: TRBV20-1
J: TRBJ1-1

CDR3: CASFWGFQETQYF
DNA: TGTGCCAGCTTCTGGGGGTTCCAAGAGACCCAGTACTTC
D: NA
size: NA
V: TRBV6-1
J: TRBJ2-5

CDR3: CASQGVRGTSNYGYTF
DNA: TGTGCCAGTCAAGGAGTTAGGGGTACATCTAACTATGGCTACACCTTC
D: NA
size: many
V: TRBV6-1
J: TRBJ1-2

CDR3: CATSKTRTGTEAFF
DNA: TGTGCCACCAGCAAAACAAGGACGGGAACTGAAGCTTTCTTT
D: NA
size: NA
V: TRBV15
J: TRBJ1-1

CDR3: CASHPATGRSGELFF
DNA: TGTGCCAGTCACCCGGCGACAGGGAGGTCCGGGGAGCTGTTTTTT
D: NA
size: NA
V: TRBV6-1
J: TRBJ2-2

CDR3: CASSIDSYYEQYF
DNA: TGTGCCAGCTCCATAGACTCCTACTACGAGCAGTACTTC
D: NA
size: few
V: TRBV27
J: TRBJ2-7

CDR3: CASRPSGQGLNYGYTF
DNA: TGTGCCAGCAGACCATCCGGCCAGGGGCTTAACTATGGCTACACCTTC
D: NA
size: NA
V: TRBV6-2/TRBV6-3
J: TRBJ1-2

CDR3: CASSIGGRGNTGELFF
DNA: TGTGCCAGTAGTATAGGGGGCAGGGGGAACACCGGGGAGCTGTTTTTT
D: NA
size: NA
V: TRBV19
J: TRBJ2-2

CDR3: CASSLTGYSITGELFF
DNA: TGTGCCAGCAGTTTAACGGGTTACTCTATTACCGGGGAGCTGTTTTTT
D: NA
size: many
V: TRBV12-3/TRBV12-4
J: TRBJ2-2

CDR3: CASSPGTGANYGYTF
DNA: TGTGCCAGCAGTCCGGGGACAGGAGCTAACTATGGCTACACCTTC
D: TRBD1
size: many
V: TRBV27
J: TRBJ1-2

CDR3: CASSLSGDYYEQYF
DNA: TGTGCCAGCAGTTTATCTGGAGACTACTACGAGCAGTACTTC
D: NA
size: NA
V: TRBV27
J: TRBJ2-7